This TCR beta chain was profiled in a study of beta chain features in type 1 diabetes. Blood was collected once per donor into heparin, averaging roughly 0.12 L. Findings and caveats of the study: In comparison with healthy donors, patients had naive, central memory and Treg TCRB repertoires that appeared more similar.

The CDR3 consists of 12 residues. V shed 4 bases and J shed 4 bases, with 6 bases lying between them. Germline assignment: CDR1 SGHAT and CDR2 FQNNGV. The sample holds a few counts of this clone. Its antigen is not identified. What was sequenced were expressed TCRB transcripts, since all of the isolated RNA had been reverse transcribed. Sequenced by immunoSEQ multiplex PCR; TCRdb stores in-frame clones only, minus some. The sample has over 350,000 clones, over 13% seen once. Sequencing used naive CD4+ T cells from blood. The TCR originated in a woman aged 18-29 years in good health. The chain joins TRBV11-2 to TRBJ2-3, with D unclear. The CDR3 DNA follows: TGTGCCAGCAGCTCTTATTCAGATACGCAGTATTTT. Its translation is CASSSYSDTQYF.